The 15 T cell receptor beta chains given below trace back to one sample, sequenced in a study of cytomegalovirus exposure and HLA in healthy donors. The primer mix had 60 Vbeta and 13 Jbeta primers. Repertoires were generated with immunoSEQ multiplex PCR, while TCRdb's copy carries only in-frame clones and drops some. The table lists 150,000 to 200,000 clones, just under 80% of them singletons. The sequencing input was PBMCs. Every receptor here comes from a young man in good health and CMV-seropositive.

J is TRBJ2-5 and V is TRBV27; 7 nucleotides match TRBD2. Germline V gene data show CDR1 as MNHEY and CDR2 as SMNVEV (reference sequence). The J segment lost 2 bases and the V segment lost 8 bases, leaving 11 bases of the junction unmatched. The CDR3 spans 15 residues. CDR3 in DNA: TGTGCCAGCCGACCTATTCCGGGACTACAAGAGACCCAGTACTTC. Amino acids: CASRPIPGLQETQYF.

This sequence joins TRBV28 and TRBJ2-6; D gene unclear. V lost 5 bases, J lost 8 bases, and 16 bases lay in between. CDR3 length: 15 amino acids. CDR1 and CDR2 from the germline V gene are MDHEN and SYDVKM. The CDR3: CASSAAMALTNVLTF. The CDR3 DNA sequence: TGTGCCAGCAGTGCTGCCATGGCTTTGACCAACGTCCTGACTTTC.

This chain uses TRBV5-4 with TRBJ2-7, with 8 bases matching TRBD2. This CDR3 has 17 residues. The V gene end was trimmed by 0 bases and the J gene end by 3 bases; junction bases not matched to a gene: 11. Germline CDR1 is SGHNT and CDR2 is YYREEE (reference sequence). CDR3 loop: CASSLGGLGLSHYEQYF. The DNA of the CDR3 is TGTGCCAGCAGCTTGGGGGGACTAGGCCTGAGCCACTACGAGCAGTACTTC.

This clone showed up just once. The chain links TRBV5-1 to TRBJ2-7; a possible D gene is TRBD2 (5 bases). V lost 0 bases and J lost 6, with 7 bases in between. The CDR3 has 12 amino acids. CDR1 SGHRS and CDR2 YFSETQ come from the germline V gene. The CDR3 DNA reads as TGCGCCAGCAGCTTGGGAGGGCGCGAGCAGTACTTC. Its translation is CASSLGGREQYF.

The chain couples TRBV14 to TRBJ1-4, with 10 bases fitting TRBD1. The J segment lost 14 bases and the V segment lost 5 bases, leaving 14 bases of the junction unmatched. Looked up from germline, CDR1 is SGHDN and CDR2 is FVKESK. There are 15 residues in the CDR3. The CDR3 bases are TGTGCCAGCAGCGTATCCGGGACAGGGGTCGAGTATCTGTTTTTT. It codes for CASSVSGTGVEYLFF.

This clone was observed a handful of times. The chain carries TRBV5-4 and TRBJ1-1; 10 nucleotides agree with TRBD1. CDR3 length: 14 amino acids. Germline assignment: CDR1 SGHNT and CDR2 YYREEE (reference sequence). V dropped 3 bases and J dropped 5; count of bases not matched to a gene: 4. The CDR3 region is CASSWDRGGTEAFF. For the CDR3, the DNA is TGTGCCAGCAGCTGGGACAGGGGAGGGACTGAAGCTTTCTTT.

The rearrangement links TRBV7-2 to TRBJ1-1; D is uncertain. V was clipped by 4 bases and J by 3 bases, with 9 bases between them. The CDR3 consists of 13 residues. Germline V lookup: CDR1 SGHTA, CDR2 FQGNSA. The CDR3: CASSSRQDTEAFF. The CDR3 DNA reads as TGTGCCAGCAGCTCCCGGCAGGACACTGAAGCTTTCTTT.

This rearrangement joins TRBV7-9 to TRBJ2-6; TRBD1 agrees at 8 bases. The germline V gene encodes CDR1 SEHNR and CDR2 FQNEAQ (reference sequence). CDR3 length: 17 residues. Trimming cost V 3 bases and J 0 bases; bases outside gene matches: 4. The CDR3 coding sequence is TGTGCCAGCAGCTTGGACACAGGGGGCTCTGGGGCCAACGTCCTGACTTTC. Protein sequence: CASSLDTGGSGANVLTF.

CDR3 sequence: CASSFGDRDAYEQYF. CDR3 coding DNA: TGCGCCAGCAGCTTTGGGGACAGGGACGCCTACGAGCAGTACTTC. The rearrangement uses TRBV5-1 and TRBJ2-7, with TRBD1 matching over 9 bases. This CDR3 is 15 amino acids long. The V and J ends lost 2 bases and 2 bases, in that order; junction bases with no gene match: 5. Germline CDR1 and CDR2: SGHRS and YFSETQ.

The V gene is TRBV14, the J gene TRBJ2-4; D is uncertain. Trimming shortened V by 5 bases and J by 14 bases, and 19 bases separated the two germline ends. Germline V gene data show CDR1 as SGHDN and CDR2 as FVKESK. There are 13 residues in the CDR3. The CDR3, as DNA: TGTGCCAGCAGCGAAATCAAAGGCGGAACCGAGTACTTC. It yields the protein CASSEIKGGTEYF. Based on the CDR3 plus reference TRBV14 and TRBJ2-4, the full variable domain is EAGVTQFPSHSVIEKGQTVTLRCDPISGHDNLYWYRRVMGKEIKFLLHFVKESKQDESGMPNNRFLAERTGGTYSTLKVQPAELEDSGVYFCASSEIKGGTEYFGAGTRLSVL.

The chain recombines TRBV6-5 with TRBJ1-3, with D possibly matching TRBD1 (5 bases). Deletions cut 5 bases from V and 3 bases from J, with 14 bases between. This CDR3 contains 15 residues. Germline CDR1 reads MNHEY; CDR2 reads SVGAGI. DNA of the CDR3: TGTGCCAGCAGTACCCCGGGACTATTTGGAAACACCATATATTTT. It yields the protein CASSTPGLFGNTIYF.

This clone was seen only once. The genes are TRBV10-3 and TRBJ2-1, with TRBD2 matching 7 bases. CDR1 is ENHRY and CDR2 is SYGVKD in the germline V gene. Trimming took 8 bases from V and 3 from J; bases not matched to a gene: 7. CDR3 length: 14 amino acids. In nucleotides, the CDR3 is TGTGCCATCCAAGAGTGGGGGGGCTACAATGAGCAGTTCTTC. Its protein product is CAIQEWGGYNEQFF.

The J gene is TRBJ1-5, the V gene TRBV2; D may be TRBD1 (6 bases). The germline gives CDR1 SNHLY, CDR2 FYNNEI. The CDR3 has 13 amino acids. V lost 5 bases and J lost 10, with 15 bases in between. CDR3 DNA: TGTGCCAGCAGTCCCCGAGGGGGAACCCCCCAGCATTTT. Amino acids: CASSPRGGTPQHF.

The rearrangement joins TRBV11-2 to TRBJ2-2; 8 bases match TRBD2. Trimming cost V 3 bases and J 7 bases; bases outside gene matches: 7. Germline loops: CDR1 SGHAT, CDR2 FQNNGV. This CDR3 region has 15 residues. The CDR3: CASSFEPGLVGELFF. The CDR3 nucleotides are TGTGCCAGCAGCTTCGAACCGGGACTAGTCGGGGAGCTGTTTTTT.

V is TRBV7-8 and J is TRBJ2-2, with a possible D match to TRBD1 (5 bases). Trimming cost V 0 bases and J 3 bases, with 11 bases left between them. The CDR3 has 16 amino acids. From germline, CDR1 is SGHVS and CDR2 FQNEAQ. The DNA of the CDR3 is TGTGCCAGCAGCTTAGCGCCAGGGTTGGACACCGGGGAGCTGTTTTTT. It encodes CASSLAPGLDTGELFF. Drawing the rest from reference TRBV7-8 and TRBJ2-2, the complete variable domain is GAGVSQSPRYKVAKRGQDVALRCDPISGHVSLFWYQQALGQGPEFLTYFQNEAQLDKSGLPSDRFFAERPEGSVSTLKIQRTQQEDSAVYLCASSLAPGLDTGELFFGEGSRLTVL.